The present entry profiles one T cell receptor (beta chain) with its context. This clonotype occurred many times. There is no known antigen for this receptor. No base-level quality is on record; no much larger clone is a single base apart. PBMCs were isolated by Ficoll-Paque density gradient centrifugation. This sample was included in a study of T-cell memory formation after mild COVID-19 (dated by TCRdb to the early 2020s). Background on the whole study: Most TCR sequence clusters were specific to one of the two donors. Two young, previously healthy adult volunteers made up the cohort, one male and one female. In a couple of donors, T-cell clones that expanded and contracted after mild COVID-19 were followed by sequencing TCRalpha and TCRbeta repertoires longitudinally.

V and J are truncated by 4 bases and 10 bases respectively, leaving an intervening sequence of 10 bases. Via the germline V gene, CDR1 is SGHTA and CDR2 FQGNSA. The CDR3 starts with the cysteine, ends with the phenylalanine, and has 11 residues. Only the CDR3 DNA stays, 33 bases, in frame from base 1. The research as a whole found: The detection of some responding clones in pre-infection memory suggests that pre-existing cross-reactive memory T cells joined the SARS-CoV-2 response. Clones contracting from day 15 to 85 had balanced CD4/CD8 phenotypes, while a second wave expanding from day 15 to 37 was biased towards CD4+. The study covered only a couple of mild cases, and larger cohorts including severe cases with pre-infection samples were considered necessary. SARS-CoV-2 specificity of the second-wave clones peaking on day 37 was not confirmed. Contracting CD4+ clones appeared mostly in the CM and EM memory subsets, whereas CD8+ clones were enriched in EMRA.

TCRdb names Illumina NovaSeq 6000 as the instrument used. TCRalpha and TCRbeta cDNA libraries were built by 5'RACE with constant-segment primers, adding sample barcodes and unique molecular identifiers. RNA was extracted from every sample with Trizol reagent. Library amplification was performed in two PCR steps, and a second sample barcode and Illumina TruSeq adapters were introduced in the second step. The libraries were sequenced on an Illumina NovaSeq using 2 x 150 bp paired-end reads. Per the authors' processing: The reads were demultiplexed and collapsed into UMI-guided consensus sequences using migec v1.2.7. Using mixcr v2.1.11, the UMI consensuses were aligned to TRA and TRB V and J templates and assembled into clonotypes. A clonotype was counted as expanded or contracted only if both edgeR and NoisET called the change significant, with noise models trained on biological replicates. For edgeR calls, the thresholds were a false discovery rate-adjusted p below 0.01 and a log2 fold-change of 1. As an exploratory analysis of dynamics, max-normalized trajectories of the 1000 most abundant clonotypes were examined with PCA combined with hierarchical clustering. Separately sequenced CD4+ and CD8+ repertoires were used to assign the CD4 or CD8 phenotype of responding clones. The public reads were reanalyzed by TCRdb: fastp trimming at Q25, MiXCR alignment, in-frame beta chains only. CDR3 protein sequences are deduplicated, and each keeps its most common genes and DNA. The V and J calls reflect TCRdb's pipeline rather than the authors' work. Across this sample there are about 270,000 distinct CDR3 sequences, with 16% seen only once. The top ten constitute under 25% of the sample.

This chain is built from TRBV7-2 and TRBJ1-2; TRBD1 might be the D gene, on 5 matching bases. The TCR originated in a man aged 18-30 years who had mild COVID-19 (a few samples of this study predate the infection). The sample titles of this study are shuffled in the database, so cell type and time point are left out; the donor was told from shared clones. The sequenced sample consisted of PBMCs or a T cell subset sorted from them (not recorded which). CDR3 reads: CASSSTRVYTF. The DNA sequence follows: TGTGCCAGCAGCTCCACCAGGGTCTACACCTTC.